This T cell receptor beta chain is from a study of CD8+CD57+ T cells in acquired aplastic anemia. Study-wide context: DNA from sorted CD4+ and CD8+ cells averaged around 3 ug.

This clonotype was counted many times. What it binds is unknown. CDR3 and TCR beta VDJ profiling relied on genomic DNA as the template. Via MiXCR, TCRdb re-called the reads, giving one row per CDR3 protein. The sample yields just over 450,000 distinct CDR3 sequences, less than 35% seen once. The CDR3 is 15 amino acids. CDR1 is MGHDK, CDR2 SYGVNS, per germline. Losses at the gene ends were 3 bases for V and 8 bases for J; bases not matched to a gene: 10. Regarding the study as a whole: Approximately 27 CD8+ CDR3 sequences occurred in both the patients and the controls. With respect to CD8+ Simpson's diversity, patients and controls did not differ significantly.

The authors sequenced patients whose flow cytometry had shown CD8+CD57+ cell expansion. The sample taken for sequencing was sorted CD4+, CD8+, or CD8+CD57+ T cells (not recorded which) from PBMCs. The clonotype comes from a human donor with aplastic anemia. This chain joins TRBV25-1 and TRBJ1-2; 9 bases match TRBD1. The DNA for the CDR3 is TGTGCCAGCAGTGACCCAACAGGGGGCGCAGGGGGCTACACCTTC. Its protein is CASSDPTGGAGGYTF.